This T cell receptor beta chain stems from a study of CD8 T cells in ankylosing spondylitis. Trimming shortened V by 4 bases and J by 5 bases, and 14 bases separated the two germline ends. CDR3 size: 14 residues. The V gene's germline CDR1 is MNHNS and CDR2 SASEGT. TCRdb analysed the 5' RACE reads with MiXCR anew, one entry per CDR3 protein. The sample lists some 270,000 distinct CDR3 sequences; 32% were seen once. The receptor was derived from a male donor with ankylosing spondylitis or in good health (not recorded which). Specimen: blood, either unsorted or a sorted T cell fraction (not recorded which). The chain combines TRBV6-1 with TRBJ2-5; no firm D call. In DNA, the CDR3 is TGTGCCAGCAGTGTGGTGGGTTTGGGGGAGACCCAGTACTTC. Amino acids: CASSVVGLGETQYF.